Detailed here is one TCR beta chain. Use of 60 Vbeta and 13 Jbeta primers characterized the PCR. Sequencing used immunoSEQ multiplex PCR; TCRdb keeps in-frame clones, though not all of them. The sample carries approximately 150,000 clones, approximately 67% recorded once. This entry comes from a study of cytomegalovirus exposure and HLA in healthy donors. The germline gives CDR1 GTSNPN, CDR2 SVGIG (reference sequence). The CDR3 totals 12 residues. Between the trimmed V and J ends, which lost 4 bases and 7 bases, there was a span of 8 bases. The sample was PBMCs. The chain joins TRBV30 to TRBJ1-6; D may be TRBD1 (5 bases). The TCR was taken from a woman aged 18-29 years in good health and CMV-seropositive. CDR3 nucleotides: TGTGCCTGGATACAGGCCAATTCACCCCTCCACTTT. Its protein product is CAWIQANSPLHF. Full variable domain (remainder filled in from reference TRBV30 and TRBJ1-6): SQTIHQWPATLVQPVGSPLSLECTVEGTSNPNLYWYRQAAGRGLQLLFYSVGIGQISSEVPQNLSASRPQDRQFILSSKKLLLSDSGFYLCAWIQANSPLHFGNGTRLTVT.